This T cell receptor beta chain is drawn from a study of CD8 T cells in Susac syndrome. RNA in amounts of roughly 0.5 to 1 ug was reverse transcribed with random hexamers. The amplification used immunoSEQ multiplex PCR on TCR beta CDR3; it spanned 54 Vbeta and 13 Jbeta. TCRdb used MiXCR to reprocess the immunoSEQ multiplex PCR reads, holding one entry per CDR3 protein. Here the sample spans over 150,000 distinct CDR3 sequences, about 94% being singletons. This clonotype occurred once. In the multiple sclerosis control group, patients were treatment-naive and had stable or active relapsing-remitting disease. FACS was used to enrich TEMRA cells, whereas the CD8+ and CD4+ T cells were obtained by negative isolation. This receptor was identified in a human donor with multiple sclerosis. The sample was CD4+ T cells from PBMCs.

CDR3 amino acids: CASVGLPGKTQYF. CDR3 nucleotides: TGTGCCAGCGTGGGACTCCCTGGGAAGACCCAGTACTTC. The chain combines TRBV12-3 or TRBV12-4 with TRBJ2-5; D possibly corresponds to TRBD2 (6 bases). The V end lost 8 bases, the J end lost 6 bases, and 16 bases lay between the germline ends. The CDR3 consists of 13 residues.